Reported below is one T cell receptor (beta chain). Clones were sequenced by immunoSEQ multiplex PCR, and TCRdb holds only the in-frame ones, with some missing. The sample consists of about 330,000 clones, over 75% of them appearing once. These data originate in a study of blood T cell repertoires in COVID-19. V was trimmed by 3 bases and J by 1 base, leaving 11 bases between them. The germline CDR1 and CDR2 sequences are DFQATT and SNEGSKA (reference sequence). The CDR3 covers 14 residues. Sequencing input: PBMCs or T cells enriched from blood (not recorded which). This clonotype was sampled from a man aged 30 to 39 who had recovered from COVID-19. The chain couples TRBV20-1 to TRBJ2-3; D gene ambiguous. CDR3 DNA: TGCAGTGCTAGTAAGCGAGAACGCACAGATACGCAGTATTTT. Protein product: CSASKRERTDTQYF.